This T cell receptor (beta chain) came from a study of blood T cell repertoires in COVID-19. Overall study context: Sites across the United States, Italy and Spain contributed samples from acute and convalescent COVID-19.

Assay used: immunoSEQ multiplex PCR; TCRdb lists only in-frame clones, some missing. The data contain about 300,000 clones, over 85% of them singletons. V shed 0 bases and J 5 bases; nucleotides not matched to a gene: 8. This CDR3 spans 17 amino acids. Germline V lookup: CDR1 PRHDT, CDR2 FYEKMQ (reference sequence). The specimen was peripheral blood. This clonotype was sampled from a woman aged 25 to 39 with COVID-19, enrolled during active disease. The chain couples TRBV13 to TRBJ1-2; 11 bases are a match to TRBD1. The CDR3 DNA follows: TGTGCCAGCAGCTTAGGCTTCGGACAGGGGGCAGAGTATGGCTACACCTTC. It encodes CASSLGFGQGAEYGYTF.